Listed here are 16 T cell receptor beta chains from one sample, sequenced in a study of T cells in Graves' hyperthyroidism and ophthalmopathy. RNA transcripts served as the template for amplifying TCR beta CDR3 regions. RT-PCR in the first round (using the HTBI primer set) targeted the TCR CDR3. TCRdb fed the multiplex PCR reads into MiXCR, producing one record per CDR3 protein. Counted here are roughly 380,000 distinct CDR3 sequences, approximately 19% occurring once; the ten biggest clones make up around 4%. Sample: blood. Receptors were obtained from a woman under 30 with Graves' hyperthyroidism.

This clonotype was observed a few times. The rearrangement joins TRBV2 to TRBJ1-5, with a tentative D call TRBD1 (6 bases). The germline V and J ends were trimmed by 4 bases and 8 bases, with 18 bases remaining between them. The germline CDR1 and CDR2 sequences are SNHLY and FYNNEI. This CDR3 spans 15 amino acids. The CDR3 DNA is TGTGCCAGCAGTGGTCCGGAACAGGGTTTGGAGCCCCAGCATTTT. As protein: CASSGPEQGLEPQHF.

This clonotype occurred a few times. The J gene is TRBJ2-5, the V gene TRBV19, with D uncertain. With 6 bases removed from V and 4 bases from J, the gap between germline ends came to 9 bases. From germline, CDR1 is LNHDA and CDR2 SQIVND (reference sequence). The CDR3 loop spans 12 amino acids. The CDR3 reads CASRQSGETQYF. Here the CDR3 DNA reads TGTGCCAGTAGACAGTCGGGAGAGACCCAGTACTTC. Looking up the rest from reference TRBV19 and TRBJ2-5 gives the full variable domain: DGGITQSPKYLFRKEGQNVTLSCEQNLNHDAMYWYRQDPGQGLRLIYYSQIVNDFQKGDIAEGYSVSREKKESFPLTVTSAQKNPTAFYLCASRQSGETQYFGPGTRLLVL.

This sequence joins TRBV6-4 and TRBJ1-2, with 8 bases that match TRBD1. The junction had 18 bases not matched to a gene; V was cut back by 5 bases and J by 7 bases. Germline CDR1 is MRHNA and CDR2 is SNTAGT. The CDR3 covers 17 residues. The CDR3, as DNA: TGTGCCAGCAGTAACGCTGACAGGGGAGATTGGGTGGCTGGCTACACCTTC. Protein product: CASSNADRGDWVAGYTF.

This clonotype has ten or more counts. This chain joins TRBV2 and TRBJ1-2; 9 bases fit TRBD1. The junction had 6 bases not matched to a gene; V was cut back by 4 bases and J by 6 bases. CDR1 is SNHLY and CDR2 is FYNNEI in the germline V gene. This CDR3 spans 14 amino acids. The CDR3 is CASSVLQGADGYTF. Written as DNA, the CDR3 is TGTGCCAGCAGTGTGTTACAGGGGGCGGATGGCTACACCTTC.

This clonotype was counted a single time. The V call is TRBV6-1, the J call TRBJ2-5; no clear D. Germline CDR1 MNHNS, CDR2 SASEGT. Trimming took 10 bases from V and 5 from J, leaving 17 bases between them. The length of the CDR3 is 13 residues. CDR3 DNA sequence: TGTGCCATCCCAAGAGGTTTTCTGGAGACCCAGTACTTC. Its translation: CAIPRGFLETQYF.

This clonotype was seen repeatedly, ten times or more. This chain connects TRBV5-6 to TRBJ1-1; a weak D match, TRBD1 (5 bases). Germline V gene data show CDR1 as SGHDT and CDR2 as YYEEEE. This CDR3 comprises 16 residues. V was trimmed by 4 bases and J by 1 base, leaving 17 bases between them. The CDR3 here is CASSVGVEGPNTEAFF. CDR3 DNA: TGTGCCAGCAGCGTCGGGGTGGAGGGACCGAACACTGAAGCTTTCTTT.

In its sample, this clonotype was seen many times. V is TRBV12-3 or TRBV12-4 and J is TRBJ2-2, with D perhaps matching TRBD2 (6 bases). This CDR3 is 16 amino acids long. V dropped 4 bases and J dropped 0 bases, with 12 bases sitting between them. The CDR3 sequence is CASSSGVAANTGELFF. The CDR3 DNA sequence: TGTGCCAGCAGTTCGGGAGTAGCGGCGAACACCGGGGAGCTGTTTTTT.

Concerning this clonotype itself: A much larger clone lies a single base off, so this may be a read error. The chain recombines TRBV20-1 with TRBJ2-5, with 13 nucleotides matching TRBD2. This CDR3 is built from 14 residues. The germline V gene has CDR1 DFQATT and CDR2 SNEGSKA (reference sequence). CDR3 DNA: TGCAGTGCACGGACTAGCGGGGGTCGGGAGACCAAGTACTTC. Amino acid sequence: CSARTSGGRETKYF.

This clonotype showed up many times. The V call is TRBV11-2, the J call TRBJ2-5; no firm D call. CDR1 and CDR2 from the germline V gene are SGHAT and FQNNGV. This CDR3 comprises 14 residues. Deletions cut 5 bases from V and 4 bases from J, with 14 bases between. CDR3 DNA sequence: TGTGCCAGCAGCCCAGGCCCCCGGATAGAGACCCAGTACTTC. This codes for CASSPGPRIETQYF.

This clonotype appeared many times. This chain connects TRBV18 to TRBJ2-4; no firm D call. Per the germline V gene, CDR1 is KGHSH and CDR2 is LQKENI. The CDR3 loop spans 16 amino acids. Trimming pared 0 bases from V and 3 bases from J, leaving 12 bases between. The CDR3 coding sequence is TGTGCCAGCTCACCACCAAGGAGAATTGGCAAAAACATTCAGTACTTC. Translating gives CASSPPRRIGKNIQYF.

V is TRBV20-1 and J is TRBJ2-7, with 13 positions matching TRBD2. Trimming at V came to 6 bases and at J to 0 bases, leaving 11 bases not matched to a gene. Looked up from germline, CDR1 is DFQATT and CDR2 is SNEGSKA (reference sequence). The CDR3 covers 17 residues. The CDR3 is CSASGLAGASFSYEQYF. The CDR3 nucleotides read TGCAGTGCCAGCGGACTAGCGGGGGCCTCTTTCTCCTACGAGCAGTACTTC.

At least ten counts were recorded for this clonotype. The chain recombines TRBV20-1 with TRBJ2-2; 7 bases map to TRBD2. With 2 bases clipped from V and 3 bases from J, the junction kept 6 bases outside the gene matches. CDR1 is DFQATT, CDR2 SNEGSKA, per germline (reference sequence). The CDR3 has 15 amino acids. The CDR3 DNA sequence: TGCAGTGCTAGACTCGGACTAGACCACACCGGGGAGCTGTTTTTT. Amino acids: CSARLGLDHTGELFF.

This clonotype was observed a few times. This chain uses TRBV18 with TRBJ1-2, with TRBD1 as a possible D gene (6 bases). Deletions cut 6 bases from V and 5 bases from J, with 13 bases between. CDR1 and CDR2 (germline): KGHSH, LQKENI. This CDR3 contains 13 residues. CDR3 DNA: TGTGCCAGCTCCCCCGGGACACAGTATGGCTACACCTTC. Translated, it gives CASSPGTQYGYTF.

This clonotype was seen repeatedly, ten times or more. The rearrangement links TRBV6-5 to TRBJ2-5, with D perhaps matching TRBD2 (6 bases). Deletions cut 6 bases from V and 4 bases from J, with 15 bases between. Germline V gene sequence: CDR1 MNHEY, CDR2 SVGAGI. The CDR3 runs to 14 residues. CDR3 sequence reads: CASRMTSRRETQYF. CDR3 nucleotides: TGTGCCAGCAGAATGACTAGTCGTCGAGAGACCCAGTACTTC.

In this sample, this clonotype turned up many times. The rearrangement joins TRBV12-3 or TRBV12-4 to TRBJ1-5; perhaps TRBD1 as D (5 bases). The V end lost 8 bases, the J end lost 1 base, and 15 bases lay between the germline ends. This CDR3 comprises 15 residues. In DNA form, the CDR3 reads TGTGCCAGCGGGGCTCTGGAGGGGAGCAATCAGCCCCAGCATTTT. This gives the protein CASGALEGSNQPQHF.

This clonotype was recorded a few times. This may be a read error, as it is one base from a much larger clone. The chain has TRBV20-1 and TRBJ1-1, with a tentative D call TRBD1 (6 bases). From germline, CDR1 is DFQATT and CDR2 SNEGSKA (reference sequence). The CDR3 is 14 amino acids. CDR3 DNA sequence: TGCAGTGCTACCGCTAGGGGGATGAACACTGAAGCTGTCTTT. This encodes CSATARGMNTEAVF.